This TCR beta chain comes out of a study of T cell changes during pregnancy in multiple sclerosis. Germline CDR1 and CDR2: SNHLY and FYNNEI. V was pared by 4 bases and J by 2 bases, with 16 bases between. There are 16 residues in the CDR3. The method was immunoSEQ multiplex PCR; TCRdb's version includes in-frame clones alone and lacks a portion of them. The table shows roughly 34,000 clones, with roughly 90% occurring only once. The genes are TRBV2 and TRBJ2-3; D may be TRBD2 (6 bases). Sequencing used peripheral blood, obtained in the second trimester of pregnancy. This clonotype originated in a female donor in good health, enrolled as a control in a pregnancy study. The CDR3 loop reads CASSVLGRDPTDTQYF. The CDR3 DNA reads TGTGCCAGCAGTGTGTTAGGGCGGGACCCCACAGATACGCAGTATTTT.